The source of this T cell receptor (beta chain) is a study of blood T cell repertoires in COVID-19. Study overall: PBMCs, B-cell-depleted T cells, or T cells were the source of the cDNA or gDNA that made up the material.

Clones were read by immunoSEQ multiplex PCR, and TCRdb kept only the in-frame ones, dropping some. In the table there are 490,000 or so clones, around 85% of which are singletons. Enrollees, roughly 18 to 89 years old, lived in 24 US areas. Participant reports of clinical history set cohort assignment. CDR3 length: 15 residues. Trimming left V 3 bases short and J 1 base short, with 10 bases between. The V gene's germline CDR1 is SGHKS and CDR2 YYEKEE (reference sequence). J is TRBJ2-2 and V is TRBV5-5, with D unclear. The sequencing sample was made of PBMCs or T cells enriched from blood (not recorded which). The source of this sequence is a woman aged 55-69 years who had recovered from COVID-19. For the CDR3, the DNA is TGTGCCAGCAGCTGGCGACAAGTGAACACCGGGGAGCTGTTTTTT. As protein: CASSWRQVNTGELFF.